This is a list of T cell receptor beta chains from one sample in a study of blood T cells in healthy people across ages. Each CDR3 protein is one row after TCRdb ran MiXCR on the 5' RACE reads. The table records 710,000 or so distinct CDR3 sequences, around 32% of them present only once. Sequencing was carried out using blood. The origin of the receptors is an elderly woman in good health. The CDR3 runs from the conserved cysteine through the conserved F or W. D genes are given only for firm matches. For some rows the clone size is stated as once, few or many, or as a class when expanded; others skip it.

v_gene	len	abundance	d_gene	j_gene	CDR3aa	CDR3nt
TRBV6-5	13	-	-	TRBJ2-7	CASSAPECYEQYF	TGTGCCAGCAGTGCCCCAGAGTGCTACGAGCAGTACTTC
TRBV6-6	13	many	-	TRBJ1-2	CASRMPRERGYTF	TGTGCCAGCAGGATGCCGAGGGAGAGAGGCTACACCTTC
TRBV20-1	15	-	-	TRBJ2-1	CGATSTERSYNELFF	TGCGGTGCTACCTCTACAGAGCGAAGCTACAATGAGCTGTTCTTC
TRBV11-2	17	once	-	TRBJ1-1	CASSVTASRVMRTEAFF	TGTGCCAGCAGCGTGACAGCGAGTCGGGTTATGAGGACTGAAGCTTTCTTT
TRBV7-2	15	-	-	TRBJ2-4	CASSPPGRAKNIQYF	TGTGCCAGCAGCCCCCCAGGCCGAGCCAAAAACATTCAGTACTTC
TRBV27	14	few	-	TRBJ1-1	CASSLLTIGTEAFF	TGTGCCAGCAGTTTGCTCACAATAGGGACTGAAGCTTTCTTT
TRBV27	15	few	TRBD1	TRBJ1-6	CASSSTGGGNSPLHF	TGTGCCAGCAGTTCCACAGGGGGCGGTAATTCACCCCTCCACTTT
TRBV5-6	18	once	-	TRBJ2-3	CASSWVGGAVSRTDTQYF	TGTGCCAGCAGCTGGGTAGGCGGGGCCGTTTCCCGAACAGATACGCAGTATTTT
TRBV12-3/TRBV12-4	15	many	TRBD2	TRBJ2-3	CASTRSGGATDTQYF	TGTGCCAGCACTCGGAGCGGGGGGGCCACCGATACGCAGTATTTT
TRBV7-2	15	-	TRBD1	TRBJ1-6	CASSGQTGANSPLHF	TGTGCCAGCAGCGGTCAGACAGGGGCCAATTCACCCCTCCACTTT
TRBV3-1	13	-	-	TRBJ1-1	CASSQGGLTEAFF	TGTGCCAGCAGCCAGGGGGGGCTGACTGAAGCTTTCTTT
TRBV28	14	few	-	TRBJ1-1	CASSPGGWNTEAFF	TGTGCCAGCAGCCCAGGTGGCTGGAACACTGAAGCTTTCTTT
TRBV15	15	few	TRBD1	TRBJ1-2	CATSRDYGTGHGYTF	TGTGCCACCAGCAGAGATTACGGGACAGGCCATGGCTACACCTTC
TRBV5-1	16	many	TRBD2	TRBJ2-1	CASSLTAGGGYNEQFF	TGCGCCAGCAGCTTGACTGCGGGGGGGGGATACAATGAGCAGTTCTTC
TRBV5-1	13	-	-	TRBJ2-3	CASSTDSTDTQYF	TGCGCCAGCAGCACCGACAGTACAGATACGCAGTATTTT
TRBV6-2/TRBV6-3	13	many	-	TRBJ2-5	CASSPGSRETQYF	TGTGCCAGCAGTCCAGGATCTCGGGAGACCCAGTACTTC
TRBV18	12	-	-	TRBJ2-5	CASSVGQETQYF	TGTGCCAGCTCGGTCGGGCAAGAGACCCAGTACTTC
TRBV6-2/TRBV6-3	16	many	TRBD2	TRBJ2-5	CASSNLAGAVGETQYF	TGTGCCAGCAGTAATCTAGCGGGGGCCGTGGGAGAGACCCAGTACTTC
TRBV7-2	14	-	-	TRBJ2-7	CACGLGAGSYEQYF	TGTGCCTGCGGCTTGGGCGCGGGCTCCTACGAGCAGTACTTC
TRBV9	15	many	TRBD2	TRBJ2-7	CASSVAAGGGYEQYF	TGTGCCAGCAGCGTAGCAGCGGGGGGGGGCTACGAGCAGTACTTC
TRBV5-4	15	few	-	TRBJ2-2	CASSLRQGSSGELFF	TGTGCCAGCAGCTTGCGCCAGGGGTCATCCGGGGAGCTGTTTTTT
TRBV10-3	16	many	-	TRBJ1-2	CAISESLGPANYGYTF	TGTGCCATCAGTGAGTCGCTAGGGCCCGCTAACTATGGCTACACCTTC
TRBV20-1	13	many	-	TRBJ1-2	CSAPPIRAVGYTF	TGCAGTGCGCCCCCAATTAGGGCCGTCGGCTACACCTTC
TRBV7-6	14	many	-	TRBJ2-3	CASSLISSTDTQYF	TGTGCCAGCAGCTTAATCTCTAGCACAGATACGCAGTATTTT
TRBV6-5	14	-	TRBD1	TRBJ2-7	CASRRQGVYNEQYF	TGTGCCAGCAGACGACAGGGGGTTTACAATGAGCAGTACTTC
TRBV5-1	14	few	-	TRBJ1-1	CASSGAGGNTEAFF	TGCGCCAGCAGCGGGGCGGGGGGTAACACTGAAGCTTTCTTT
TRBV6-6	15	many	-	TRBJ2-3	CASSSPSGPTDTQYF	TGTGCCAGCAGTTCCCCTAGTGGCCCCACAGATACGCAGTATTTT
TRBV18	14	-	-	TRBJ1-1	CASSLRMGNTEAFF	TGTGCCAGCTCCCTTAGGATGGGGAACACTGAAGCTTTCTTT
TRBV5-6	17	few	TRBD2	TRBJ2-5	CASSSSWGGGENNEQYF	TGTGCCAGCAGCTCATCCTGGGGCGGGGGGGAAAACAATGAGCAGTACTTC